These 27 T cell receptor beta chains share one sample of origin, sequenced in a study of beta chain features in type 1 diabetes. Broader study findings: Type 1 diabetes patients had moderately but significantly shorter TCRB CDR3s in all four CD4+ subsets.

No antigen is known for these receptors. Expressed TCRB transcripts got sequenced, as all isolated RNA was reverse transcribed. Assay: immunoSEQ multiplex PCR; the TCRdb copy retains only in-frame clones and omits some. The sample includes about 240,000 clones, around 13% seen only once; the top ten take almost 0.02%. The specimen sequenced was naive CD4+ T cells from blood. The receptor source for this set is a man younger than 45 with type 1 diabetes.

The rearrangement uses TRBV5-4 and TRBJ1-1; 7 nucleotides agree with TRBD1. V lost 4 bases and J lost 5; bases outside the gene matches: 11. The CDR3 has 15 residues. Germline values: CDR1 SGHNT, CDR2 YYREEE (reference sequence). The CDR3 bases are TGTGCCAGCAGCAAAGTGACAGGGATTACGACTGAAGCTTTCTTT. This codes for CASSKVTGITTEAFF.

CDR3 nucleotides: TGCAGCGTTGATCCCCCCTATCCAGGGCCCTATGGCTACACCTTC. Translated, it gives CSVDPPYPGPYGYTF. The chain links TRBV29-1 to TRBJ1-2, with D possibly TRBD1 on 5 matching bases. The CDR3 has 15 residues. V was clipped by 3 bases and J by 4 bases, with 18 bases between them. Germline CDR1 SQVTM, CDR2 ANQGSEA.

The rearrangement links TRBV9 to TRBJ2-5, with TRBD2 identical over 9 bases. The germline V gene encodes CDR1 SGDLS and CDR2 YYNGEE. CDR3 length: 16 residues. V lost 4 bases and J lost 5; bases outside the gene matches: 12. CDR3 coding DNA: TGTGCCAGCAGCTTCAGGGCGGGAGGGCTCGGGGAGACCCAGTACTTC. It translates to CASSFRAGGLGETQYF.

V gene TRBV4-2 combines with J gene TRBJ1-2, with a tentative D call TRBD1 (5 bases). The V and J ends lost 4 bases and 3 bases respectively, with 15 bases between them. Germline assignment: CDR1 LGHNA and CDR2 YNFKEQ. CDR3 length equals 15 residues. CDR3 region: CASSPRQPGDYGYTF. CDR3 sequence (DNA): TGTGCCAGCAGCCCAAGACAGCCGGGGGACTATGGCTACACCTTC.

The chain combines TRBV7-9 with TRBJ2-2, with D unresolved. This CDR3 contains 15 residues. Germline V lookup: CDR1 SEHNR, CDR2 FQNEAQ (reference sequence). V lost 0 bases, J lost 2 bases, and 7 bases lay in between. The CDR3 sequence: CASSLALRNTGELFF. CDR3 bases: TGTGCCAGCAGCTTAGCGCTGCGCAACACCGGGGAGCTGTTTTTT.

This clone was observed a few times. The junction shows a germline mismatch at one end, possibly a read error. This chain links TRBV5-4 with TRBJ1-1; a possible D gene is TRBD1 (6 bases). Germline V CDR1 and CDR2: SGHNT, YYREEE (reference sequence). This CDR3 is 13 amino acids long. CDR3: CASTLTGNTEAFF. CDR3 DNA sequence: TGTGCCAGCACCTTGACAGGGAACACTGAAGCTTTCTTT.

This chain joins TRBV5-6 and TRBJ1-2; D not resolved. The V end lost 0 bases, the J end lost 0 bases, and 9 bases lay between the germline ends. The CDR3 sequence is 15 residues long. CDR1 SGHDT and CDR2 YYEEEE come from the germline V gene. CDR3 nucleotides: TGTGCCAGCAGCTTGGGACGGAGGACTAACTATGGCTACACCTTC. Protein: CASSLGRRTNYGYTF. Looking up the rest from reference TRBV5-6 and TRBJ1-2 gives the full variable domain: DAGVTQSPTHLIKTRGQQVTLRCSPKSGHDTVSWYQQALGQGPQFIFQYYEEEERQRGNFPDRFSGHQFPNYSSELNVNALLLGDSALYLCASSLGRRTNYGYTFGSGTRLTVV.

This chain links TRBV15 with TRBJ2-5, with D unclear. The V and J ends lost 0 bases and 2 bases respectively, with 7 bases between them. CDR1 is LNHNV, CDR2 YYDKDF, per germline (reference sequence). CDR3 length equals 14 residues. DNA of the CDR3: TGTGCCACCAGCAGAGATCGTACACAAGAGACCCAGTACTTC. It translates to CATSRDRTQETQYF.

This clone appeared a few times. This sequence joins TRBV30 and TRBJ2-4; the match to TRBD2 covers 7 bases. Germline V gives CDR1 GTSNPN, CDR2 SVGIG (reference sequence). Trimming took 2 bases from V and 0 from J; bases not matched to a gene: 10. The CDR3 has 17 residues. Here the CDR3 reads CAWSPKSGMGAKNIQYF. CDR3 nucleotides: TGTGCCTGGAGTCCGAAAAGCGGGATGGGAGCCAAAAACATTCAGTACTTC.

This sequence joins TRBV6-5 and TRBJ1-2; 8 bases line up with TRBD1. V dropped 5 bases and J dropped 4; count of bases not matched to a gene: 3. Germline-derived CDR1 and CDR2 are MNHEY and SVGAGI. CDR3 length equals 13 residues. CDR3 sequence reads: CASSPGGSYGYTF. CDR3 bases: TGTGCCAGCAGTCCAGGGGGCAGCTATGGCTACACCTTC.

The V and J genes are TRBV5-1 and TRBJ2-1, with a possible D match to TRBD2 (5 bases). Germline V gene data show CDR1 as SGHRS and CDR2 as YFSETQ. The ends were cut back, 2 bases at V and 3 bases at J, with 9 bases in the middle. This CDR3 spans 14 amino acids. The CDR3 protein is CASSFREYYNEQFF. CDR3 nucleotide sequence: TGCGCCAGCAGCTTTCGGGAATACTACAATGAGCAGTTCTTC.

This clone occurred a few times. The chain uses TRBV6-1 and TRBJ2-7, with TRBD2 identical over 7 bases. There are 13 residues in the CDR3. CDR1 and CDR2 (germline): MNHNS, SASEGT. Trimming removed 8 bases from V and 3 bases from J; junction bases left unmatched: 7. The CDR3 region is CASGLAEDYEQYF. The CDR3 DNA is TGTGCCAGCGGGCTAGCGGAGGACTACGAGCAGTACTTC.

The gene calls are TRBV20-1 and TRBJ2-1; D remains unclear. This CDR3 has 11 amino acids. The germline V gene encodes CDR1 DFQATT and CDR2 SNEGSKA (reference sequence). V dropped 3 bases and J dropped 8 bases, with 8 bases sitting between them. The CDR3 sequence: CSASPLDEQFF. Here the CDR3 DNA reads TGCAGTGCTAGCCCCCTCGATGAGCAGTTCTTC.

There are a few counts of this clone. The J gene is TRBJ2-5, the V gene TRBV7-2, with D possibly being TRBD2 (6 bases). The CDR3 covers 15 residues. Trimming removed 5 bases from V and 4 bases from J, with 17 bases in between. The germline CDR1 and CDR2 sequences are SGHTA and FQGNSA. The CDR3 DNA follows: TGTGCCAGCAGCGCACAAATTGCTAGCGCAGAGACCCAGTACTTC. It encodes CASSAQIASAETQYF.

The chain employs TRBV9 and TRBJ1-1, with D perhaps TRBD1 (5 bases). Germline V gene sequence: CDR1 SGDLS, CDR2 YYNGEE. This CDR3 contains 13 residues. Trimming removed 2 bases at V and 2 bases at J, with 7 bases between. CDR3 region: CASSVQGNTEAFF. Here the CDR3 DNA reads TGTGCCAGCAGCGTGCAGGGTAACACTGAAGCTTTCTTT.

The chain employs TRBV7-9 and TRBJ2-1; a possible D gene is TRBD1 (6 bases). The CDR3 has 13 amino acids. Trimming shortened V by 7 bases and J by 6 bases, and 13 bases separated the two germline ends. Germline-derived CDR1 and CDR2 are SEHNR and FQNEAQ (reference sequence). The CDR3 DNA sequence: TGTGCCAGCACCCCAGGGGCTGCCAATGAGCAGTTCTTC. Its translation: CASTPGAANEQFF. The whole variable domain, remainder taken from reference TRBV7-9 and TRBJ2-1, is DTGVSQNPRHKITKRGQNVTFRCDPISEHNRLYWYRQTLGQGPEFLTYFQNEAQLEKSRLLSDRFSAERPKGSFSTLEIQRTEQGDSAMYLCASTPGAANEQFFGPGTRLTVL.

This sequence joins TRBV4-2 and TRBJ2-1; TRBD2 aligns across 11 bases. This CDR3 comprises 16 residues. With V trimmed by 1 base and J by 8 bases, 7 bases remained unmatched. Germline V gene sequence: CDR1 LGHNA, CDR2 YNFKEQ. CDR3 residues: CASSQGLAGGVDEQFF. DNA for the CDR3: TGTGCCAGCAGCCAAGGGCTAGCGGGGGGTGTGGATGAGCAGTTCTTC.

This clone appeared a few times. This chain uses TRBV4-1 with TRBJ1-1, with TRBD1 matching over 10 bases. The germline V gene encodes CDR1 MGHRA and CDR2 YSYEKL. The junction had 4 bases not matched to a gene; V was cut back by 0 bases and J by 6 bases. The CDR3 runs to 15 residues. The CDR3 DNA reads TGCGCCAGCAGCCAAGAAGACAGGGGGCCCGCTGAAGCTTTCTTT. Protein sequence: CASSQEDRGPAEAFF.

Here the CDR3 reads CASRPTRTPVEQYF. The CDR3 nucleotides read TGTGCCAGCAGGCCAACCAGGACACCGGTCGAGCAGTACTTC. This chain links TRBV7-2 with TRBJ2-7, with a weak D call TRBD1 (5 bases). Trimming cost V 6 bases and J 6 bases, with 18 bases left between them. The CDR3 has 14 amino acids. Germline CDR1 is SGHTA and CDR2 is FQGNSA.

This clone was counted only a few times. The chain carries TRBV5-4 and TRBJ2-1, with 7 bases aligning to TRBD1. CDR1 is SGHNT, CDR2 YYREEE, per germline (reference sequence). The V gene end was trimmed by 3 bases and the J gene end by 3 bases; junction bases not matched to a gene: 9. This CDR3 region has 16 residues. The DNA for the CDR3 is TGTGCCAGCAGCTCGATCACAGGGGCGGTCTACAATGAGCAGTTCTTC. This gives the protein CASSSITGAVYNEQFF.

This clone came up a few times. V gene TRBV4-2 combines with J gene TRBJ2-3; the match to TRBD2 covers 9 bases. Trimming at V came to 5 bases and at J to 4 bases, leaving 10 bases not matched to a gene. In germline, CDR1 is LGHNA, CDR2 YNFKEQ. The CDR3 extends over 16 amino acids. CDR3 sequence: CASSWGVAGVADTQYF. In DNA form, the CDR3 reads TGTGCCAGCAGCTGGGGGGTAGCGGGAGTGGCAGATACGCAGTATTTT.

There are a few counts of this clone. The chain carries TRBV5-1 and TRBJ1-1; 7 nucleotides align to TRBD1. From germline, CDR1 is SGHRS and CDR2 YFSETQ. J gave up 1 base and V 3 bases, and 3 bases lay outside the gene matches. The CDR3 is 14 residues long. The CDR3 loop is CASSSRDRNTEAFF. The DNA of the CDR3 is TGCGCCAGCAGCTCCCGGGACAGGAACACTGAAGCTTTCTTT.

The chain has TRBV29-1 and TRBJ2-3; D unclear. The V end lost 3 bases, the J end lost 2 bases, and 6 bases lay between the germline ends. The CDR3 runs 12 residues. Germline CDR1 reads SQVTM; CDR2 reads ANQGSEA. The CDR3 bases are TGCAGCGTTGACTTAAACACAGATACGCAGTATTTT. Translated: CSVDLNTDTQYF.

This clone was found a few times. The chain combines TRBV14 with TRBJ1-2, with a weak D call TRBD1 (5 bases). The CDR3 totals 13 residues. Trimming shortened V by 4 bases and J by 2 bases, and 8 bases separated the two germline ends. The V gene's germline CDR1 is SGHDN and CDR2 FVKESK. The CDR3 DNA reads TGTGCCAGCAGCCTGACAGTCAACTATGGCTACACCTTC. It encodes CASSLTVNYGYTF. The complete variable domain, with remaining parts taken from reference TRBV14 and TRBJ1-2, reads EAGVTQFPSHSVIEKGQTVTLRCDPISGHDNLYWYRRVMGKEIKFLLHFVKESKQDESGMPNNRFLAERTGGTYSTLKVQPAELEDSGVYFCASSLTVNYGYTFGSGTRLTVV.

This clone was counted only a few times. The chain links TRBV5-4 to TRBJ1-2; perhaps TRBD1 as D (6 bases). The ends were cut back, 2 bases at V and 4 bases at J, with 9 bases in the middle. CDR3 length: 13 residues. Per germline, CDR1 SGHNT and CDR2 YYREEE (reference sequence). CDR3 bases: TGTGCCAGCAGCTTCAACAGGGTCTATGGCTACACCTTC. It is translated as CASSFNRVYGYTF.

V usage is TRBV7-2 and J usage is TRBJ2-1; weak D call: TRBD2 (6 bases). Trimming removed 0 bases at V and 6 bases at J, with 12 bases between. The germline V gene has CDR1 SGHTA and CDR2 FQGNSA. This CDR3 has 15 amino acids. The CDR3 is CASSLAPGLGNEQFF. Here the CDR3 DNA reads TGTGCCAGCAGCTTAGCTCCGGGACTCGGCAATGAGCAGTTCTTC. Together with reference TRBV7-2 and TRBJ2-1, the CDR3 gives the full variable domain: GAGVSQSPSNKVTEKGKDVELRCDPISGHTALYWYRQSLGQGLEFLIYFQGNSAPDKSGLPSDRFSAERTGGSVSTLTIQRTQQEDSAVYLCASSLAPGLGNEQFFGPGTRLTVL.

J is TRBJ1-1 and V is TRBV6-1, with a weak D call TRBD1 (6 bases). Trimming took off 6 bases at V and 0 bases at J, with 11 bases between the two ends. This CDR3 region has 14 residues. CDR1 and CDR2 from the germline V gene are MNHNS and SASEGT. Here the CDR3 DNA reads TGTGCCAGCAGCCGACAGGCGATGAACACTGAAGCTTTCTTT. Translating gives CASSRQAMNTEAFF.